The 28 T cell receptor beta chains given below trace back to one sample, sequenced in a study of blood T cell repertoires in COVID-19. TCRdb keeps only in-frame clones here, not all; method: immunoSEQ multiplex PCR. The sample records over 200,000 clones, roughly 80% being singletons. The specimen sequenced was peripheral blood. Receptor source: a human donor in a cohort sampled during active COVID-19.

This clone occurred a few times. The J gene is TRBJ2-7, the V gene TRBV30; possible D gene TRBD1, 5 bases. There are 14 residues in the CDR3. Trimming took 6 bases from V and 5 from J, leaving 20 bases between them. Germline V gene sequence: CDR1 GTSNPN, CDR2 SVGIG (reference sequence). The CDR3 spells CACRRGQGVHEQYF. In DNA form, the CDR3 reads TGTGCCTGCCGAAGGGGCCAAGGGGTGCACGAGCAGTACTTC.

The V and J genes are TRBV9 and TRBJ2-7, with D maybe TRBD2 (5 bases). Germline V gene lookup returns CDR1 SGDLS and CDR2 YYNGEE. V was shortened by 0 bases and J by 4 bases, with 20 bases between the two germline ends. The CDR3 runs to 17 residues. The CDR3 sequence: CASSVGALGGSGYEQYF. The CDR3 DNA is TGTGCCAGCAGCGTAGGGGCTCTAGGAGGTAGTGGGTACGAGCAGTACTTC.

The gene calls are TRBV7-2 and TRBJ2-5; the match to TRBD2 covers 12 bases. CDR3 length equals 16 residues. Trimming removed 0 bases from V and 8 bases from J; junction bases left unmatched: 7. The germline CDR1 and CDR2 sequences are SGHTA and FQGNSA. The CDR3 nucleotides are TGTGCCAGCAGCTTAGCGCCTAGCGGGGGGGAAGGAACCCAGTACTTC. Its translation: CASSLAPSGGEGTQYF.

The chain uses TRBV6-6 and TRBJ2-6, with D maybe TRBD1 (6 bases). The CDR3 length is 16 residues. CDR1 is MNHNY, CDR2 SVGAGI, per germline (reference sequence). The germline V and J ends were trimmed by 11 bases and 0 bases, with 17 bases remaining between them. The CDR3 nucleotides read TGTGCCGTGTCGGGACAAGTTCTCTCTGGGGCCAACGTCCTGACTTTC. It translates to CAVSGQVLSGANVLTF.

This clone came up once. CDR3 DNA: TGTGCCAGCAGTTACCTCAGGGGGTCTAACTATGGCTACACCTTC. This sequence encodes CASSYLRGSNYGYTF. V gene TRBV6-5 combines with J gene TRBJ1-2; 7 bases align to TRBD1. This CDR3 comprises 15 residues. Trimming at V came to 2 bases and at J to 0 bases, leaving 3 bases not matched to a gene. CDR1 and CDR2 from the germline V gene are MNHEY and SVGAGI.

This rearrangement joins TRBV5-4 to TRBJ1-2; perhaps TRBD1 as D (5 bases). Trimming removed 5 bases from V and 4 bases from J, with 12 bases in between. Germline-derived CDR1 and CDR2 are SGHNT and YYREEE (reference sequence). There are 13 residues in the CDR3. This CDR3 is CASSREGTYGYTF. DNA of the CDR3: TGTGCCAGCAGTAGGGAGGGGACCTATGGCTACACCTTC.

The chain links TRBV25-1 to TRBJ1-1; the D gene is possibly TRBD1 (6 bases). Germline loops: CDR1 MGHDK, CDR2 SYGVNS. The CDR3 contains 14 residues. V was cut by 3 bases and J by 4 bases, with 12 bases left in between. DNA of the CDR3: TGTGCCAGCAGTGAGGGGGGGGGCCGCACTGAAGCTTTCTTT. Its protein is CASSEGGGRTEAFF.

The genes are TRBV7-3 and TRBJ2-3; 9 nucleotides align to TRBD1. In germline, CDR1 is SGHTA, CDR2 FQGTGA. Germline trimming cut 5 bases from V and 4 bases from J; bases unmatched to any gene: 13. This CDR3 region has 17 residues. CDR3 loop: CASSPRVGQGKSDTQYF. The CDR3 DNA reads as TGTGCCAGCAGCCCTCGGGTGGGACAGGGAAAGTCAGATACGCAGTATTTT.

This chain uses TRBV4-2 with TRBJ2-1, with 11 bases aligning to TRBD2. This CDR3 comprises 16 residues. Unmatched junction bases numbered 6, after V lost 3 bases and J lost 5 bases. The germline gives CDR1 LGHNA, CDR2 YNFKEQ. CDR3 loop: CASSHLGTSGDNEQFF. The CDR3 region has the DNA TGTGCCAGCAGCCATTTGGGGACTAGCGGAGACAATGAGCAGTTCTTC.

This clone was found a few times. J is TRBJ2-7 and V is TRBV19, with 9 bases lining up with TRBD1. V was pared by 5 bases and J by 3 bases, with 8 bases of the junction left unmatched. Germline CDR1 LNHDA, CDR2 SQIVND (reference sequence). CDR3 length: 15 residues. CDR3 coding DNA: TGTGCCAGTAGTGCCACAGGGGGCCGGATCTACGAGCAGTACTTC. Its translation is CASSATGGRIYEQYF.

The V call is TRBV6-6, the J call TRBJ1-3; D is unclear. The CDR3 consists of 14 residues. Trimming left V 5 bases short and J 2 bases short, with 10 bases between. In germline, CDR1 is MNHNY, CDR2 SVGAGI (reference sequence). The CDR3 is CASSQLGTGNTIYF. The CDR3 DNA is TGTGCCAGCAGTCAACTGGGCACTGGAAACACCATATATTTT.

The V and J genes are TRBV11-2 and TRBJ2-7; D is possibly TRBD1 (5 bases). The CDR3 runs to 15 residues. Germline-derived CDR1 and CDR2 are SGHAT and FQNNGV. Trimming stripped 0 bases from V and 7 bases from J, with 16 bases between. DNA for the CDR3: TGTGCCAGCAGCTTAGATGAAATCAGGGCGGCGGAGCAGTACTTC. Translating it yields CASSLDEIRAAEQYF.

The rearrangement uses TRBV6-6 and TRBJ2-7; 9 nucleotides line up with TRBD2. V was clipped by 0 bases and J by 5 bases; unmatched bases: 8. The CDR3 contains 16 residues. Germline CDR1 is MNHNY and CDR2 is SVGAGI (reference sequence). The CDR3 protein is CASSYSSLAGSHEQYF. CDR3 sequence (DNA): TGTGCCAGCAGTTACTCGTCGCTAGCGGGATCTCACGAGCAGTACTTC.

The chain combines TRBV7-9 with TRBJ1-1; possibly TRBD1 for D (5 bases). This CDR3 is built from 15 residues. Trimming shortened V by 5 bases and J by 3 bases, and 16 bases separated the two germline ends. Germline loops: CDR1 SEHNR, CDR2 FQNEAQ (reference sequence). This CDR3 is CASSLTGGTDTEAFF. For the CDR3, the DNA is TGTGCCAGCAGCCTGACTGGGGGGACGGACACTGAAGCTTTCTTT.

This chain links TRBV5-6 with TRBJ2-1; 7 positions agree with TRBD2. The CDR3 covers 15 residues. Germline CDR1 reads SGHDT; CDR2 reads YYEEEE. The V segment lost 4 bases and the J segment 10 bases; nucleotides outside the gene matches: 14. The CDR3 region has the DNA TGTGCCAGCAGCCACGTCAGGGAGGGCCTCTGGGAGCAGTTCTTC. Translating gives CASSHVREGLWEQFF. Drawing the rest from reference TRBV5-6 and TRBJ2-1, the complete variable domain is DAGVTQSPTHLIKTRGQQVTLRCSPKSGHDTVSWYQQALGQGPQFIFQYYEEEERQRGNFPDRFSGHQFPNYSSELNVNALLLGDSALYLCASSHVREGLWEQFFGPGTRLTVL.

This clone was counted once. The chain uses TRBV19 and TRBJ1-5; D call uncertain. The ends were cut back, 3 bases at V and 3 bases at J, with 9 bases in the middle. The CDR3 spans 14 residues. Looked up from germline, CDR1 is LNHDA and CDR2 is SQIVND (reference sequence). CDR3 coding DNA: TGTGCCAGTAGTATTGGGCCGAACAATCAGCCCCAGCATTTT. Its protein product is CASSIGPNNQPQHF. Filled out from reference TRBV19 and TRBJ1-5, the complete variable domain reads DGGITQSPKYLFRKEGQNVTLSCEQNLNHDAMYWYRQDPGQGLRLIYYSQIVNDFQKGDIAEGYSVSREKKESFPLTVTSAQKNPTAFYLCASSIGPNNQPQHFGDGTRLSIL.

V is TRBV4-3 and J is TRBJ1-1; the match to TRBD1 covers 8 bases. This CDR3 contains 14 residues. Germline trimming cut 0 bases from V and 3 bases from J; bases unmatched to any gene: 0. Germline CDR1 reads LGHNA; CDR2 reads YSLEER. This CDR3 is CASSQETGDTEAFF. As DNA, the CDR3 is TGCGCCAGCAGCCAAGAGACAGGGGACACTGAAGCTTTCTTT.

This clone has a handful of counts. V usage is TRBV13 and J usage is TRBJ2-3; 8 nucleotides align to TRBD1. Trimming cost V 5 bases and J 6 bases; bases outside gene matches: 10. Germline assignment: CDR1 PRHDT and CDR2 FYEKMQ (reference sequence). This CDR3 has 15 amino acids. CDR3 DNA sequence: TGTGCCAGCAGCCCAGGGGCAGGGGGCAGGGATACGCAGTATTTT. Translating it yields CASSPGAGGRDTQYF.

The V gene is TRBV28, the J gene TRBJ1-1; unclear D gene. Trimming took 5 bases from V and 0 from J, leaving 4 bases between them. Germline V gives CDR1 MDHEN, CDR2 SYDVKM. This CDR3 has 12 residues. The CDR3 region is CASSLMNTEAFF. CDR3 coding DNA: TGTGCCAGCAGTCTAATGAACACTGAAGCTTTCTTT.

The CDR3: CASSQTRLANSYEQYF. The CDR3 DNA sequence: TGTGCCAGCAGCCAAACTCGGCTAGCGAACTCCTACGAGCAGTACTTC. V and J are TRBV14 and TRBJ2-7; weak D call: TRBD2 (6 bases). Germline V gene sequence: CDR1 SGHDN, CDR2 FVKESK. V was cut by 2 bases and J by 0 bases, with 14 bases left in between. The CDR3 runs to 16 residues.

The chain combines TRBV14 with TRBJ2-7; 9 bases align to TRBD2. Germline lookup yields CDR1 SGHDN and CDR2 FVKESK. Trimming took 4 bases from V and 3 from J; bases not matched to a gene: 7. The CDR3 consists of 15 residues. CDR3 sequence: CASSPLAGSIYEQYF. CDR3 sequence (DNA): TGTGCCAGCAGCCCGCTAGCGGGGAGTATCTACGAGCAGTACTTC.

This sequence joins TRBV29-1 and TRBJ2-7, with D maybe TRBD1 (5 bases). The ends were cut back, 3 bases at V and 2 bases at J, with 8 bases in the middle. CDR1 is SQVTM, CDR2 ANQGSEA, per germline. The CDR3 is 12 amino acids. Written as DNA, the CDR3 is TGCAGCGTTGAGGTCAGGGCCTACGAGCAGTACTTC. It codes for CSVEVRAYEQYF.

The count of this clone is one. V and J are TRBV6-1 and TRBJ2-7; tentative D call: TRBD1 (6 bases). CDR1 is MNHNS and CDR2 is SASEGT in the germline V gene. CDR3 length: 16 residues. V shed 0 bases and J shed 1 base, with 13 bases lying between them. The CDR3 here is CASSEAGTLESYEQYF. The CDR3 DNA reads TGTGCCAGCAGTGAAGCCGGGACACTCGAATCCTACGAGCAGTACTTC.

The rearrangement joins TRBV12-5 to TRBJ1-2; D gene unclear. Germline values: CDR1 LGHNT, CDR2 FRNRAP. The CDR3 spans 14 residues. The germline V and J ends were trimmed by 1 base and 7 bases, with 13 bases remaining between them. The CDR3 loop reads CASGLALGKSGYTF. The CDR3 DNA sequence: TGTGCTAGTGGTTTGGCCCTCGGGAAGAGTGGCTACACCTTC.

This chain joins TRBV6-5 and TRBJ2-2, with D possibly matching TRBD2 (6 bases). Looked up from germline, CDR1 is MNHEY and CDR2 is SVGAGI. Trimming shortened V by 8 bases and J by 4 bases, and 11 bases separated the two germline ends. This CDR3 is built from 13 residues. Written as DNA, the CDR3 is TGTGCCAGCGGAATCGGGAGCACCGGGGAGCTGTTTTTT. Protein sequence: CASGIGSTGELFF.

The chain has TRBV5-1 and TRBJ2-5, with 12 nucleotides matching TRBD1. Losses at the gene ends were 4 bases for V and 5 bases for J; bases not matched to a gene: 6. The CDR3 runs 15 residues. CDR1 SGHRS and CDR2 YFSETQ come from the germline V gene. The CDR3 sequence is CASSARDRGRETQYF. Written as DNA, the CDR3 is TGCGCCAGCAGCGCCCGGGACAGGGGGCGTGAGACCCAGTACTTC.

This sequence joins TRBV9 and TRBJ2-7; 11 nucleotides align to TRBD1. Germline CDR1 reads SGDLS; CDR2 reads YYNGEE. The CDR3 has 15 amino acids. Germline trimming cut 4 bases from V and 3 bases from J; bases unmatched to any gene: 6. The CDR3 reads CASSPRGQGGYEQYF. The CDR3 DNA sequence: TGTGCCAGCAGCCCCCGGGGACAGGGGGGCTACGAGCAGTACTTC.

The CDR3 nucleotides read TGTGCCAGCAGTCCAGGGACAGCATCGTTTTCACCCCTCCACTTT. It encodes CASSPGTASFSPLHF. The rearrangement joins TRBV28 to TRBJ1-6; 7 bases agree with TRBD1. The trim removed 5 bases at V and 9 bases at J, leaving 10 bases unmatched. The CDR3 runs 15 residues. Germline CDR1 and CDR2: MDHEN and SYDVKM.